The rows below give T cell receptor beta chains drawn from one sample of a study of beta chain features in type 1 diabetes. The repertoire was sequenced with immunoSEQ multiplex PCR; TCRdb's copy has only in-frame clones and lacks some. Of 860,000 or so clones listed, 17% are singletons. Sequenced: naive CD4+ T cells from blood. These receptors came from a young woman in good health. Both conserved end residues are part of each CDR3. Fields, in order: J gene, clone size, D gene, V gene, CDR3 protein, CDR3 DNA. D genes are given only for firm matches. Clone size, where shown, is once, few, many, or a class for clones that have expanded.

TRBJ2-2	NA	NA	TRBV7-6	CASSLGGWGLMNTGELFF	TGTGCCAGCAGCTTAGGGGGTTGGGGACTCATGAACACCGGGGAGCTGTTTTTT
TRBJ2-1	few	TRBD1	TRBV5-4	CASSRDRQISYNEQFF	TGTGCCAGCAGCAGGGACAGGCAAATCTCCTACAATGAGCAGTTCTTC
TRBJ1-1	few	TRBD1	TRBV7-2	CASSLVGTGAVTEAFF	TGTGCCAGCAGCTTAGTGGGAACAGGGGCCGTCACTGAAGCTTTCTTT
TRBJ2-1	NA	TRBD2	TRBV28	CASGLAGGRRSNEQFF	TGTGCCAGTGGACTAGCGGGAGGACGACGGAGCAATGAGCAGTTCTTC
TRBJ1-5	NA	NA	TRBV19	CASSIDRGWNQPQHF	TGTGCCAGTAGTATAGATAGGGGGTGGAACCAGCCCCAGCATTTT
TRBJ1-5	few	NA	TRBV19	CASSMDGVSISNQPQHF	TGTGCCAGTAGTATGGATGGAGTTTCCATTAGCAATCAGCCCCAGCATTTT
TRBJ2-1	NA	NA	TRBV7-3	CASSSLSQAEQFF	TGTGCCAGCAGCTCCCTTAGCCAGGCCGAGCAGTTCTTC
TRBJ2-7	NA	NA	TRBV27	CASSLKVHRQYF	TGTGCCAGCAGTTTAAAGGTTCATCGGCAGTACTTC
TRBJ2-1	NA	TRBD2	TRBV4-1	CASSQLAGSYNEQFF	TGCGCCAGCAGCCAACTAGCGGGGAGCTACAATGAGCAGTTCTTC
TRBJ2-6	NA	TRBD1	TRBV5-1	CASSPGQGARGANVLTF	TGCGCCAGCTCGCCCGGACAGGGGGCGCGGGGGGCCAACGTCCTGACTTTC
TRBJ2-1	NA	NA	TRBV20-1	CSAGDSPKFF	TGCAGTGCTGGAGACAGCCCGAAGTTCTTC
TRBJ1-1	NA	TRBD1	TRBV6-4	CASSNHLDRGKKTTEAFF	TGTGCCAGCAGTAACCACCTGGACAGGGGCAAGAAGACCACTGAAGCTTTCTTT
TRBJ2-7	NA	NA	TRBV20-1	CSASAPYEQYF	TGCAGTGCTAGTGCCCCCTACGAGCAGTACTTC
TRBJ2-5	few	TRBD2	TRBV19	CASSGTSGRRPQYF	TGTGCCAGTAGTGGGACTAGCGGGAGGAGGCCCCAGTACTTC
TRBJ1-1	NA	TRBD1	TRBV28	CASSLGQITEAFF	TGTGCCAGCAGCTTGGGACAGATCACTGAAGCTTTCTTT
TRBJ2-6	few	TRBD1	TRBV6-4	CASSQQGTGANVLTF	TGTGCCAGCAGTCAACAGGGGACTGGGGCCAACGTCCTGACTTTC
TRBJ2-1	NA	NA	TRBV2	CASSETRPVGNEQFF	TGTGCCAGCAGTGAAACTAGACCTGTGGGGAATGAGCAGTTCTTC
TRBJ2-7	few	NA	TRBV7-9	CASSLAVGGDEQYF	TGTGCCAGCAGCTTAGCCGTAGGGGGGGACGAGCAGTACTTC
TRBJ2-1	few	TRBD2	TRBV27	CASSLSVGRAVYEQFF	TGTGCCAGCAGTTTAAGCGTCGGGAGGGCCGTTTATGAGCAGTTCTTC
TRBJ2-1	NA	TRBD1	TRBV2	CASGGQVYNEQFF	TGTGCCAGCGGGGGACAGGTTTACAATGAGCAGTTCTTC
TRBJ2-1	NA	NA	TRBV5-1	CASSPEFMLGYNEQFF	TGCGCCAGCAGCCCCGAATTTATGCTAGGTTACAATGAGCAGTTCTTC
TRBJ2-1	NA	TRBD2	TRBV5-6	CASSLSSGAYNEQFF	TGTGCCAGCAGCTTGTCTAGCGGGGCCTACAATGAGCAGTTCTTC
TRBJ1-1	NA	NA	TRBV5-4	CASSGRQAEAFF	TGTGCCAGCAGCGGTCGACAGGCTGAAGCCTTCTTT
TRBJ2-6	NA	NA	TRBV28	CASSSPSGVSGANVLTF	TGTGCCAGCAGTTCCCCGAGTGGGGTATCTGGGGCCAACGTCCTGACTTTC
TRBJ2-7	few	NA	TRBV7-3	CASSLFRGSEQYF	TGTGCCAGCAGCCTATTTCGGGGCAGCGAGCAGTACTTC
TRBJ2-7	NA	NA	TRBV4-1	CASSQANEQYF	TGCGCCAGCAGCCAGGCCAACGAGCAGTACTTC
TRBJ2-3	few	TRBD1	TRBV6-5	CASSYSDRGVADTQYF	TGTGCCAGCAGTTACTCGGACAGGGGAGTGGCAGATACGCAGTATTTT
TRBJ2-7	NA	TRBD2	TRBV11-2	CASSFLTQLPSGAYEQYF	TGTGCCAGCAGCTTCCTCACCCAATTGCCTAGCGGGGCCTACGAGCAGTACTTC
TRBJ2-1	few	NA	TRBV11-1	CASSLGAYNEQFF	TGTGCCAGCAGCTTAGGGGCGTACAATGAGCAGTTCTTC
TRBJ1-2	NA	TRBD1	TRBV28	CASSLSGQDLYGYTF	TGTGCCAGCAGTTTATCTGGACAGGACCTCTATGGCTACACCTTC
TRBJ2-1	few	TRBD1	TRBV6-6	CASSRDRANEQFF	TGTGCCAGCAGTCGAGACAGGGCTAATGAGCAGTTCTTC
TRBJ2-7	few	NA	TRBV5-6	CASSRNSYEQYF	TGTGCCAGCAGCCGCAACTCCTACGAGCAGTACTTC
TRBJ2-6	NA	TRBD1	TRBV29-1	CSVAGTGGTGANVLTF	TGCAGCGTAGCCGGGACAGGGGGAACTGGGGCCAACGTCCTGACTTTC
TRBJ1-1	NA	NA	TRBV9	CASSVQGNTEAFF	TGTGCCAGCAGCGTCCAGGGGAACACTGAAGCTTTCTTT
TRBJ2-5	NA	TRBD2	TRBV5-1	CASSLNSGREETQYF	TGCGCCAGCAGCTTGAATAGCGGGAGGGAAGAGACCCAGTACTTC
TRBJ2-1	few	TRBD2	TRBV11-1	CASRSGTSGYNEQFF	TGTGCCAGCAGGTCCGGGACTAGCGGCTACAATGAGCAGTTCTTC
TRBJ1-2	few	TRBD1	TRBV6-5	CASRTGVNYGYTF	TGTGCCAGCCGGACAGGAGTGAACTATGGCTACACCTTC
TRBJ2-1	few	TRBD2	TRBV4-2	CASSLDPTSLINEQFF	TGTGCCAGCAGCCTCGATCCGACTAGCTTAATCAATGAGCAGTTCTTC
TRBJ1-4	NA	TRBD1	TRBV6-6	CASSQGPTGPEKLFF	TGTGCCAGCAGCCAAGGCCCGACAGGGCCTGAAAAACTGTTTTTT
TRBJ1-1	many	NA	TRBV16	CASSQGTGAQAFF	TGTGCCAGCAGCCAGGGGACTGGGGCACAAGCTTTCTTT
TRBJ2-1	NA	TRBD2	TRBV7-2	CASSLFPSGSYNEQFF	TGTGCCAGCAGCTTATTTCCTAGCGGGAGTTACAATGAGCAGTTCTTC
TRBJ2-5	NA	NA	TRBV5-4	CASSGRNQETQYF	TGTGCCAGCAGCGGACGGAATCAAGAGACCCAGTACTTC
TRBJ2-2	few	NA	TRBV27	CASSFSSTTGELFF	TGTGCCAGCAGTTTTAGTAGTACCACCGGGGAGCTGTTTTTT
TRBJ2-3	few	NA	TRBV19	CASSMLRGGNTDTQYF	TGTGCCAGTAGTATGTTGCGGGGAGGCAACACAGATACGCAGTATTTT
TRBJ1-5	few	NA	TRBV5-8	CASSLIAGVRDQPQHF	TGTGCCAGCAGCTTGATAGCGGGAGTTCGGGATCAGCCCCAGCATTTT
TRBJ2-1	NA	TRBD2	TRBV19	CATLRREPNEQFF	TGTGCCACCCTCCGGCGGGAGCCGAATGAGCAGTTCTTC
TRBJ2-3	few	TRBD2	TRBV7-2	CASSTRTSGSARDNTQYF	TGTGCCAGCAGCACCCGGACTAGCGGTAGTGCCCGGGACAATACGCAGTATTTT
TRBJ2-1	NA	NA	TRBV6-6	CASSYFRGREQFF	TGTGCCAGCAGTTACTTCCGGGGTCGAGAGCAGTTCTTC
TRBJ2-7	few	NA	TRBV2	CASSAIAGRQYF	TGTGCCAGCAGTGCAATTGCGGGACGGCAGTACTTC
TRBJ2-1	NA	NA	TRBV7-2	CASTVSGQPNNEQFF	TGTGCCAGCACGGTCTCGGGACAACCAAACAATGAGCAGTTCTTC
TRBJ2-2	few	NA	TRBV4-2	CASSQRPASGELFF	TGTGCCAGCAGCCAAAGGCCAGCCTCCGGGGAGCTGTTTTTT
TRBJ2-7	NA	NA	TRBV28	CASSFYGGKVEQYF	TGTGCCAGCAGTTTTTACGGCGGGAAGGTCGAGCAGTACTTC
TRBJ2-2	few	NA	TRBV2	CASSDTVEGGPFF	TGTGCCAGCAGTGATACGGTTGAGGGAGGCCCGTTTTTT
TRBJ1-1	NA	TRBD1	TRBV28	CASRLPGQGNTEAFF	TGTGCCAGCAGGCTTCCGGGACAGGGCAACACTGAAGCTTTCTTT
TRBJ2-2	few	TRBD2	TRBV19	CASRTSGSTGELFF	TGTGCCAGTAGAACTAGCGGGAGTACCGGGGAGCTGTTTTTT